The sample holds a few counts of the clone carrying this TCR beta chain. Antigen: not known. This specimen belongs to a study of identical twins. Findings and limits, study-wide: For out-of-frame alpha sequences shared by twins, low generation probability was in excess. Beta out-of-frame sequences showed weaker excess twin sharing.

TCRdb reprocessed the 5' RACE reads via MiXCR and lists one record per CDR3 protein. The sample has under 450,000 distinct CDR3 sequences; roughly 18% are singletons. With 4 bases clipped from V and 10 bases from J, the junction kept 6 bases outside the gene matches. Germline CDR1 reads MNHEY; CDR2 reads SVGEGT. The CDR3 has 13 residues. Material for sequencing was naive T cells sorted from blood. V usage is TRBV6-2 or TRBV6-3 and J usage is TRBJ2-1, with TRBD2 matching 8 bases. The sequence was collected from a man aged 50 to 59 in good health. The CDR3 DNA follows: TGTGCCAGCAGTTCTGTGACTAGCGCCGAGCAGTTCTTC. Amino acid sequence: CASSSVTSAEQFF.